This TCR beta chain was obtained from a study of cytomegalovirus exposure and HLA in healthy donors (dated by TCRdb to 2016 to 2017). A note on the overall study: An earlier analysis of several hundred of the donors reported more than 250 Gb of sequence data and roughly 100 million unique TCR beta sequences from 150 million to 200 million T cells. Alongside the repertoire data, information on donor age, sex, ethnicity and CMV serostatus was compiled. A later analysis re-examined previously published TCR beta repertoires from about 700 donors and added high-resolution HLA genotyping to investigate patterns of TCR occurrence. Along with the roughly 700-subject first cohort, a separate validation cohort of over a hundred different subjects was used. Every discovery cohort repertoire had been produced on one sequencing platform. Roughly 300 gigabases of sequencing data and some 85 million unique TCR sequences were included in an early release covering about 620 HLA-typed donors. Among the roughly 380 genotyped donors, around 79% belonged to the genetic ancestry cluster associated with self-reported Caucasian donors. HLA typing included class I and class II loci at four-digit resolution. To decide whether each TCR beta V gene segment behaved as functional or pseudogenic, an earlier analysis of approximately 590 of the donors relied on high-throughput TCR beta sequencing. The study aimed to test whether cataloging public T cell receptors could reveal signatures of past pathogen exposure. Typing coverage differed by locus: A, B, C, DRB1 and DQB1 were typed in roughly 629-630 donors, DQA1 in approximately 520, DPA1 in 600 to 610, and DPB1 in just under 480. Several DR-DQ haplotypes were treated as single units for association and clustering because of strong linkage in the cohort. In a later genetic analysis, genome-wide SNP genotypes for 398 of the 666 donors were used, and that subset was treated as a discovery cohort. Among 350 to 400 genotyped donors of the cohort, an average of 235,054 unique TCR beta nucleotide sequences were sequenced per donor, approximately 20% of them non-productive. High-throughput TCR immunosequencing, statistical association of individual TCRs with disease status, and machine learning were combined to predict cytomegalovirus infection status. The study profiled the T cell repertoires of hundreds of subjects by immunosequencing and related them to cytomegalovirus serostatus. Rather than using new phenotypic data, the later analysis identified candidate immune exposures from TCR beta sequences and from how often those sequences occurred across donors.

The library relied on the immunoSEQ multiplex PCR assay. For the multiplex PCR, a mixture combining 60 forward primers for TCR Vbeta segments and 13 reverse primers for TCR Jbeta segments was used. A multiplex PCR assay on genomic DNA amplified the CDR3 region of rearranged TCR beta genes. The Illumina HiSeq System was used to sequence the amplified TCR beta libraries as 87-base-pair reads. Per the source publication's procedure: Across the 670 or so repertoires, a later analysis counted approximately 83 million unique TCR beta chains, approximately 10 million of which were shared by at least two donors. A nearest-neighbor algorithm error-corrected the raw reads and collapsed the reads into unique sequences, merging closely related sequences to remove PCR and sequencing errors. To assign V, D and J gene segments, CDR3 sequences were aligned to IMGT reference sequences. For a sequence to be retained, a match of at least six nucleotides to both a V gene segment and a J gene segment was required. A rearrangement was called productive if the CDR3 had no stop codons and remained in frame with V and J, and every other rearrangement was called non-productive. CDR3 was defined according to IMGT convention as the region running from the second conserved V-encoded cysteine to the conserved J-encoded phenylalanine. The earlier analysis of about 560 of the donors excluded any sequence lacking an unambiguous match to a single V gene segment. In an earlier analysis of 587 of the donors, V segments were called functional above 56.7% productive rearrangements and were called segregating when the between-donor standard deviation exceeded 5%. A statistical classification framework was built for diagnosing cytomegalovirus status from the catalog of TCR beta chain sequences. In a later analysis, V and J genes were assigned by comparing TCR nucleotide sequences against IMGT/GENE-DB human TR gene sequences. A later analysis assigned CDR3 sequences and most-parsimonious VDJ recombination scenarios with the TCRdist pipeline. In a later analysis, each TCR beta chain was defined by its CDR3 amino acid sequence together with its V-gene family, and reads without a unique V-gene family were excluded. In a later analysis, nearly 600 highly shared, low-generation-probability nucleotide sequences were removed to address suspected cross-contamination and a sequencing artifact. In a later analysis, a clonal expansion index was calculated for each public chain from normalized within-repertoire ranks of inferred template counts. In a later analysis, generation probabilities were computed using a VDJ recombination model fitted to out-of-frame rearrangements, and the results were checked against IGoR. A later analysis scored TCR-TCR, TCR-HLA and TCR-CMV co-occurrence with hypergeometric tests, applying a repertoire-size bias correction to TCR pairs. A later analysis estimated false discovery rates by permuting HLA or CMV assignments 20 times. In a later analysis, co-occurring TCRs were grouped with DBSCAN, and TCRdist sequence similarity was added when clustering was performed within HLA-allele-positive subsets. Co-occurrence clustering excluded repertoires with fewer than 30,000 or more than 120,000 public chains, plus five with anomalous nucleotide sharing. The clones in this table, taken by TCRdb from immuneACCESS, are in-frame only. Not every clone is retained; where verified, under half of the shortfall comes from an unresolved V gene, and the cause of the rest is unknown. That table gives V, J and clone size, and the DNA gave D and trimming. The sample records 60,000 to 70,000 clones, just over 75% of which are singletons. The ten largest clones add up to over 6% of the sample.

In its sample, this clone was seen a few times. The antigen this receptor binds is unknown. There are no base qualities to consult, and no much larger clone falls within one base. In total, about 650 healthy bone marrow donors made up the cohort. All cohort members were sampled while nominally healthy, although unrecorded immune exposures were likely present. The donor was CMV seronegative and belonged to the group of over 350 seronegative cohort members. A peripheral blood sample was collected from each donor, and TCR beta sequencing was performed on peripheral blood mononuclear cells. Genomic DNA was extracted from the blood cell samples with the Qiagen DNeasy Blood Extraction Kit. From cysteine to phenylalanine, the CDR3 is 11 amino acids long. Just the 33-base CDR3 DNA is kept, in frame starting at base 1. Deletion took 3 bases off V and 11 bases off J, with a span of 10 bases between the germline ends. CDR1 and CDR2 were assigned from the germline V gene as SNHLY and FYNNEI.

Results and caveats for the whole study, not just this receptor: HLA typing was unavailable for some donors at each locus, so association tests used only the typed subset. When HLA alleles, especially DR and DQ, strongly co-occurred, attributing TCR associations to individual alleles was difficult. An earlier analysis of around 500 of the donors showed that most TCR beta V segments appeared in productive rearrangements either about 87% or about 30% of the time, which broadly matched IMGT annotations. It was suggested by the authors that the approach could potentially be generalized to other disease states and immunological phenotypes. A few of the identified cytomegalovirus-associated TCR beta chains were confirmed in vitro to be specific for cytomegalovirus antigens. Correlated functional status among segregating V segments might be attributable to linkage disequilibrium, but an unknown experimental factor could not be ruled out. Cytomegalovirus status was reported to be diagnosed by the classifier with high specificity and sensitivity in both the original and validation cohorts. Because counts were too low, roughly 18 rarely observed V segments, including chromosome 9 orphons, were left out of the earlier analysis of a few hundred of the donors. A further reported finding was that TCR beta sequences accurately predicted the HLA-A and HLA-B alleles for most subjects in the first cohort. Because the 87-base-pair reads could not distinguish some IMGT-functional V segments, including TRBV6-2 and TRBV6-3, those segments were excluded. Immune exposure information for the cohort was limited to CMV serostatus. In a later analysis, HLA-associated TCR beta chains were found to be more clonally expanded and to have lower generation probabilities than equally common non-associated chains. A cluster of highly shared sequence variants was judged likely to represent a technical artifact of the sequencing pipeline. In a later genetic analysis, fewer N-insertions in productive TCRs were reported among donors in an Asian-associated ancestry cluster than the roughly 710-donor mean. Specific HLA alleles were associated with roughly 16,000 TCR beta sequences at a false discovery rate of 0.05 in a later analysis. A later analysis reported that several top co-occurrence clusters appeared linked to parvovirus B19, influenza, CMV and Epstein-Barr virus. According to a later analysis, TCR association rates differed among HLA loci, with DRB1 alleles showing the most associated TCRs and HLA-C alleles showing the fewest. While some public TCRs were present in many individuals, most TCR sequences turned up only very rarely across donors. In this cohort, only TCR beta chains were sequenced, and detectable features were limited by the absence of alpha or paired-chain data. The study listed 150 to 200 TCR beta chains as associated with cytomegalovirus. Sequencing depth was assumed to be roughly uniform across donors in the presence/absence analyses, though that assumption may not hold. Most CMV-associated TCR beta chains appeared to be HLA-restricted in a later analysis, and the HLA associations seemed to be driven largely by CMV exposure. An association between a missense DCLRE1C variant and V-gene and J-gene trimming of TCR beta chains was found in a later genetic analysis and replicated in an independent cohort.

The clonotype originates from a man aged 50-60 years in good health and CMV-seronegative. The rearrangement joined TRBV2 to TRBJ1-1, with TRBD1 as a weak D call on 5 bases. Sequencing was done on a sample of PBMCs. The CDR3 reads CASSEAGQAFF. DNA sequence: TGTGCCAGCAGTGAGGCGGGGCAGGCTTTCTTT. Here the CDR3 is joined to the reference TRBV2 and TRBJ1-1 genes, and the full variable domain is: EPEVTQTPSHQVTQMGQEVILRCVPISNHLYFYWYRQILGQKVEFLVSFYNNEISEKSEIFDDQFSVERPDGSNFTLKIRSTKLEDSAMYFCASSEAGQAFFGQGTRLTVV.